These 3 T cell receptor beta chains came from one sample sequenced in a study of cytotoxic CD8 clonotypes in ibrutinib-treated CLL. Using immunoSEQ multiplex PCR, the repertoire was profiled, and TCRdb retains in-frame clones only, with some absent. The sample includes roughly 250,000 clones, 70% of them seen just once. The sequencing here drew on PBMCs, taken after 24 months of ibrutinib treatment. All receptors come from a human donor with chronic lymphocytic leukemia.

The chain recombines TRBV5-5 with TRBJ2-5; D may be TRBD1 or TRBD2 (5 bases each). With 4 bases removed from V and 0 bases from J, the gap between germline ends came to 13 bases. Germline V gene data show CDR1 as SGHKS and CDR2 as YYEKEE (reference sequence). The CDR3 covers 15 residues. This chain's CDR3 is CASSLIWDDQETQYF. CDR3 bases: TGTGCCAGCAGCCTTATCTGGGACGACCAAGAGACCCAGTACTTC.

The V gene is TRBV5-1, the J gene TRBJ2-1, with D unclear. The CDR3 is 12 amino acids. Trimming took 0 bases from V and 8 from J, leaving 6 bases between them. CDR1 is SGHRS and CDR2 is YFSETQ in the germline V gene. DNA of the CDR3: TGCGCCAGCAGCTTGGTAACAGATGAGCAGTTCTTC. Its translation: CASSLVTDEQFF.

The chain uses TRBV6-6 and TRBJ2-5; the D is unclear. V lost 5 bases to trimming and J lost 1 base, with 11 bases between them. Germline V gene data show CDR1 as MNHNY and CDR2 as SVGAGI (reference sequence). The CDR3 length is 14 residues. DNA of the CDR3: TGTGCCAGCAGTCCCCGTATGGTCCAAGAGACCCAGTACTTC. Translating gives CASSPRMVQETQYF.